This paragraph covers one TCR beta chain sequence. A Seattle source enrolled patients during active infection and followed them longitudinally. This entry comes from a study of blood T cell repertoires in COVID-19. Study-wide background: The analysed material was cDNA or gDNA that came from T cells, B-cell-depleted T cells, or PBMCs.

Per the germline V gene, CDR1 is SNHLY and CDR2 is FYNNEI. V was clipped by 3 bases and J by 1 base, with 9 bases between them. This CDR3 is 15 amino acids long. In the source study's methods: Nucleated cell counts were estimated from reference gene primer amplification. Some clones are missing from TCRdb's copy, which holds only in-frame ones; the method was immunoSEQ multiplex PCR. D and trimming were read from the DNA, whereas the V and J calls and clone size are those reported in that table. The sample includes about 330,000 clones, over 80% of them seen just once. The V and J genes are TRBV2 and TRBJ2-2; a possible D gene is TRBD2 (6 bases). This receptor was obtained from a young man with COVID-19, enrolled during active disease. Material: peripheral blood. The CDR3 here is CASSDWRGNTGELFF. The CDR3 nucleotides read TGTGCCAGCAGTGATTGGAGGGGGAACACCGGGGAGCTGTTTTTT.